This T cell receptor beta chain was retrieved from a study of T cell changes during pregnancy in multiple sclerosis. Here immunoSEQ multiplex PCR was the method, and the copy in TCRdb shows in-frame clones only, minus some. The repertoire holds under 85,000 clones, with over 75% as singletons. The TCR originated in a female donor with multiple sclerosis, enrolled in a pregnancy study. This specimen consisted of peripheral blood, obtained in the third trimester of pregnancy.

CDR3 loop: CASSIREGHRTEAFF. CDR3 nucleotides: TGTGCCAGTAGTATCAGGGAGGGGCATAGAACTGAAGCTTTCTTT. This chain connects TRBV19 to TRBJ1-1, with D maybe TRBD1 (5 bases). V was clipped by 3 bases and J by 5 bases, with 16 bases between them. The CDR3 has 15 residues. Per germline, CDR1 LNHDA and CDR2 SQIVND (reference sequence).